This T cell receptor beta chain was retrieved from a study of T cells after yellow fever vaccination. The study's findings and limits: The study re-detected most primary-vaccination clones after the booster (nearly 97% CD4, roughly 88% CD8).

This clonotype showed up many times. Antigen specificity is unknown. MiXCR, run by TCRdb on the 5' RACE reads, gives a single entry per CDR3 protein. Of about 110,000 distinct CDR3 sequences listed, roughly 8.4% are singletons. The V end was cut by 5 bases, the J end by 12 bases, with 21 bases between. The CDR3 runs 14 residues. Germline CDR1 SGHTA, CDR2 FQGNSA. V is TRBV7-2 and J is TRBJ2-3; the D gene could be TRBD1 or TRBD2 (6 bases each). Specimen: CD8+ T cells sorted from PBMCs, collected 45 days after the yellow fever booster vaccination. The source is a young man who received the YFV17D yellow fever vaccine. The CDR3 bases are TGTGCCAGCAGCCTCGGGTACAGTGGCGGGACACAGTATTTT. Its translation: CASSLGYSGGTQYF.